This TCR beta chain was recorded in a study of T cell repertoires in cytomegalovirus infection. About the study: CMV epitopes in the study were HLA-C-restricted (recently identified) and HLA-B-restricted (well studied). Matching HLA type and CMV infection were both indicated by public TCR beta signatures. General study points: In two of eight donors, the top clonotype was HLA-C-restricted CMV-specific. The study identified carriers of CMV plus the relevant HLA from cumulative public TCR beta family frequency.

The V gene's germline CDR1 is SNHLY and CDR2 FYNNEI. V was trimmed by 4 bases and J by 8 bases, leaving 8 bases between them. The CDR3 loop spans 11 amino acids. This clonotype was detected a few times. Its matching antigen is unknown. TCRdb used MiXCR to reprocess the reads, holding one entry per CDR3 protein. The data show some 920,000 distinct CDR3 sequences, 30% to 40% seen once. Sequences were derived from cultured CD8+ T cells from PBMCs, sampled from culture after CMV antigen stimulation. This receptor was obtained from a human donor in good health (CMV status not recorded). Some clones in this sample may be carry-over from other donors' samples. V gene TRBV2 combines with J gene TRBJ1-2; D gene uncertain. The CDR3 region has the DNA TGTGCCAGCAGTGGGGGAGGGGGCTACACCTTC. Protein sequence: CASSGGGGYTF.